The clone carrying this T cell receptor (beta chain) was picked up many times. Its antigen is as yet unknown. This sample was included in a study of T cells in Graves' hyperthyroidism and ophthalmopathy. Study summary: Initial diagnosis, before any treatment, was when peripheral blood was collected. Study results and caveats: Most clonotypes expanded in the thyroid (above 0.001) were also present in blood. The model predicted ophthalmopathy a median 6.5 months before onset.

Using RNA transcripts as the source, TCR beta CDR3 regions were amplified. TCR CDR3 regions were first amplified by RT-PCR with HTBI primers. MiXCR was run by TCRdb on the multiplex PCR reads, yielding one entry per CDR3 protein. This sample carries 500,000 to 600,000 distinct CDR3 sequences, 15% to 20% of them seen once, and the ten largest clones take approximately 50%. The CDR3 runs to 14 residues. V gave up 5 bases and J gave up 6 bases; unmatched junction bases: 7. Germline lookup yields CDR1 SGHNT and CDR2 YENEEA. V is TRBV11-3 and J is TRBJ2-1; TRBD2 matches at 7 bases. The sequencing sample was made of blood. This sequence originates from a man aged 40-49 years with Graves' ophthalmopathy. The CDR3 is CASSIPGRGNEQFF. The CDR3 DNA follows: TGTGCCAGCAGCATTCCAGGGAGGGGCAATGAGCAGTTCTTC.